This is a list of T cell receptor beta chains from one sample in a study of shared clonotypes between healthy human individuals. The data were produced by immunoSEQ multiplex PCR, yet TCRdb's version contains in-frame clones alone and is incomplete. The profile shows 2 million or so clones, 95% of them singletons. The material sequenced was naive CD4+ T cells sorted from blood. The receptors originated from a man aged 18 to 29 in good health. The CDR3 runs from the conserved cysteine through the conserved F or W. Each record gives: D gene, clone size, J gene, V gene, CDR3 protein, CDR3 DNA. The D gene is left open where the match is weak. Where a row states a size, it is once, few, many or the class of an expanded clone; other rows omit it.

>NA|NA|TRBJ2-7|TRBV16
CASSQGPNRQYF
TGTGCCAGCAGCCAAGGGCCGAACAGACAGTACTTC
>TRBD1|NA|TRBJ2-5|TRBV6-5
CASSYAETGRETQYF
TGTGCCAGCAGTTACGCCGAGACAGGGCGGGAGACCCAGTACTTC
>NA|NA|TRBJ2-2|TRBV10-3
CAGERFAGELFF
TGTGCCGGGGAAAGGTTCGCCGGGGAGCTGTTTTTT
>NA|NA|TRBJ2-4|TRBV5-1
CASSLASDLAKNIQYF
TGCGCCAGCAGCTTGGCCAGCGACCTAGCCAAAAACATTCAGTACTTC
>NA|NA|TRBJ1-3|TRBV5-1
CASSLAGLGNTIYF
TGCGCCAGCAGCTTGGCGGGGCTCGGAAACACCATATATTTT
>TRBD1|NA|TRBJ1-1|TRBV19
CASTLDRAYTEAFF
TGTGCCAGTACTCTGGACAGGGCGTACACTGAAGCTTTCTTT
>TRBD1|NA|TRBJ1-5|TRBV28
CASSDTGGNQPQHF
TGTGCCAGCAGCGACACAGGGGGCAATCAGCCCCAGCATTTT
>NA|NA|TRBJ2-7|TRBV30
CAWSTSRTGLVYEQYF
TGTGCCTGGAGTACTTCGCGGACCGGTTTAGTCTACGAGCAGTACTTC
>NA|NA|TRBJ1-1|TRBV2
CASIAQGLTEAFF
TGTGCCAGCATTGCCCAGGGGTTGACTGAAGCTTTCTTT
>TRBD1|NA|TRBJ2-1|TRBV6-5
CASSTLQGGNEQFF
TGTGCCAGCAGTACCCTACAGGGGGGTAATGAGCAGTTCTTC
>NA|NA|TRBJ2-7|TRBV5-1
CASSHDNAYEQYF
TGCGCCAGCAGCCATGACAACGCCTACGAGCAGTACTTC
>NA|few|TRBJ1-5|TRBV30
CAWSADSNQPQHF
TGTGCCTGGAGTGCGGATAGCAATCAGCCCCAGCATTTT
>NA|NA|TRBJ2-3|TRBV7-2
CASSFSPGYTDTQYF
TGTGCCAGCAGCTTCTCCCCGGGGTACACAGATACGCAGTATTTT
>NA|NA|TRBJ1-2|TRBV5-1
CASSFASGTAPGYTF
TGCGCCAGCAGCTTTGCCTCCGGGACGGCCCCCGGCTACACCTTC
>TRBD1|few|TRBJ2-1|TRBV5-1
CASSPGQSPYNEQFF
TGCGCCAGCAGCCCGGGACAGAGCCCTTACAATGAGCAGTTCTTC
>NA|NA|TRBJ2-7|TRBV6-4
CASRPGGAEEQYF
TGTGCCAGCAGGCCTGGGGGGGCTGAAGAGCAGTACTTC
>TRBD1|NA|TRBJ1-6|TRBV5-4
CASSPRTGSNSPLHF
TGTGCCAGCAGCCCACGGACAGGGTCTAATTCACCCCTCCACTTT
>NA|NA|TRBJ2-3|TRBV7-3
CASSPFSGSTDTQYF
TGTGCCAGCAGCCCTTTCTCGGGATCCACAGATACGCAGTATTTT
>NA|NA|TRBJ1-2|TRBV28
CASSKIRGSPLNAKKREANYGYTF
TGTGCCAGCAGCAAGATCCGAGGAAGCCCTTTGAACGCAAAAAAAAGGGAAGCTAACTATGGCTACACCTTC
>NA|NA|TRBJ2-1|TRBV19
CASNRVTKGRHNEQFF
TGTGCCAGTAACCGGGTGACTAAGGGAAGGCACAATGAGCAGTTCTTC
>NA|NA|TRBJ1-3|TRBV4-1
CASSQDPPPAGDYSGNTIYF
TGCGCCAGCAGCCAAGATCCGCCCCCTGCGGGGGACTACTCTGGAAACACCATATATTTT
>NA|NA|TRBJ2-2|TRBV18
CASSKLGYQNTGELFF
TGTGCCAGCTCAAAACTGGGCTACCAGAACACCGGGGAGCTGTTTTTT
>NA|NA|TRBJ1-3|TRBV19
CASSIGGSGNTIYF
TGTGCCAGTAGTATTGGGGGCAGTGGAAACACCATATATTTT
>TRBD2|NA|TRBJ2-3|TRBV29-1
CSVASGLSTDTQYF
TGCAGCGTTGCTAGCGGACTTAGCACAGATACGCAGTATTTT
>NA|NA|TRBJ2-1|TRBV14
CASSSLDLFPYNEQFF
TGTGCCAGCAGCTCGCTGGACTTGTTCCCTTACAATGAGCAGTTCTTC
>NA|NA|TRBJ2-7|TRBV5-1
CASSLASHEQYF
TGCGCCAGCAGCTTGGCCAGTCACGAGCAGTACTTC
>TRBD1|NA|TRBJ2-7|TRBV11-1
CASSRTGTAGEQYF
TGTGCCAGCAGCCGAACCGGGACAGCAGGGGAGCAGTACTTC
>NA|NA|TRBJ2-7|TRBV12-5
CASGIDSSYEQYF
TGTGCTAGTGGCATAGACAGCTCCTACGAGCAGTACTTC
>NA|NA|TRBJ2-2|TRBV5-1
CASSLVQTNTGELFF
TGCGCCAGCAGCTTGGTGCAGACTAACACCGGGGAGCTGTTTTTT
>TRBD2|NA|TRBJ2-3|TRBV15
CATSRDLGLASSTDTQYF
TGTGCCACCAGCAGAGATCTTGGACTAGCAAGCAGCACAGATACGCAGTATTTT